Shown below are 8 T cell receptor beta chains from a single sample sequenced in a study of T cells in localized non-small cell lung cancer. This table comes from immunoSEQ multiplex PCR, and its TCRdb copy is limited to in-frame clones, with some not included. The data contain tens of thousands of clones, roughly 90% of them singletons. The specimen comprised peripheral blood, sampled before any cancer treatment. The receptors derive from a woman aged 35 to 75 with stage I lung adenocarcinoma.

The chain combines TRBV27 with TRBJ1-2; D possibly corresponds to TRBD1 (6 bases). The CDR3 sequence is 13 residues long. The V end was cut by 5 bases, the J end by 4 bases, with 11 bases between. Germline assignment: CDR1 MNHEY and CDR2 SMNVEV (reference sequence). The CDR3 region is CASSPWGAYGYTF. The CDR3 DNA is TGTGCCAGCAGTCCCTGGGGGGCCTATGGCTACACCTTC.

This clone has only a few counts. V gene TRBV14 combines with J gene TRBJ2-7; D gene unclear. Per germline, CDR1 SGHDN and CDR2 FVKESK. The CDR3 is 13 amino acids. The V gene lost 4 bases and the J gene lost 0 bases, with 7 bases spanning the gap. In DNA form, the CDR3 reads TGTGCCAGCAGCCCGCCGCACTCCTACGAGCAGTACTTC. Translating gives CASSPPHSYEQYF.

The rearrangement links TRBV9 to TRBJ1-1; 9 nucleotides agree with TRBD1. Germline V lookup: CDR1 SGDLS, CDR2 YYNGEE. The J segment lost 0 bases and the V segment lost 3 bases, leaving 3 bases of the junction unmatched. The CDR3 has 15 residues. CDR3 amino acids: CASSAYRGLNTEAFF. Written as DNA, the CDR3 is TGTGCCAGCAGCGCCTACAGGGGGCTGAACACTGAAGCTTTCTTT. Using reference TRBV9 and TRBJ1-1 for the parts outside the CDR3, the full variable domain is DSGVTQTPKHLITATGQRVTLRCSPRSGDLSVYWYQQSLDQGLQFLIQYYNGEERAKGNILERFSAQQFPDLHSELNLSSLELGDSALYFCASSAYRGLNTEAFFGQGTRLTVV.

This clone was seen only once. V usage is TRBV13 and J usage is TRBJ1-2; D remains unclear. Trimming removed 3 bases at V and 5 bases at J, with 7 bases between. CDR1 is PRHDT, CDR2 FYEKMQ, per germline (reference sequence). The CDR3 sequence is 12 residues long. CDR3 bases: TGTGCCAGCAGCTTCTACAGTTATGGCTACACCTTC. Protein: CASSFYSYGYTF.

The CDR3 region is CASTDRENGYTF. The CDR3 DNA sequence: TGTGCCAGTACGGACAGGGAAAATGGCTACACCTTC. The V and J genes are TRBV19 and TRBJ1-2; 8 nucleotides align to TRBD1. Trimming took 7 bases from V and 6 from J; bases not matched to a gene: 4. Germline lookup yields CDR1 LNHDA and CDR2 SQIVND (reference sequence). The CDR3 is made up of 12 amino acids.

The chain uses TRBV15 and TRBJ1-5, with a tentative D call TRBD1 (5 bases). The CDR3 covers 16 residues. V was cut by 0 bases and J by 2 bases, with 11 bases left in between. Germline V gene lookup returns CDR1 LNHNV and CDR2 YYDKDF (reference sequence). CDR3 loop: CATSRDQGYGNQPQHF. As DNA, the CDR3 is TGTGCCACCAGCAGAGATCAGGGATATGGCAATCAGCCCCAGCATTTT.

The chain links TRBV5-1 to TRBJ2-1, with 10 bases identical to TRBD2. This CDR3 region has 16 residues. V gave up 5 bases and J gave up 5 bases; unmatched junction bases: 10. Germline lookup yields CDR1 SGHRS and CDR2 YFSETQ. For the CDR3, the DNA is TGCGCCAGCAGTCACCTGAGCGGGGGGGCCAACAATGAGCAGTTCTTC. Its translation is CASSHLSGGANNEQFF.

The chain employs TRBV7-6 and TRBJ1-4, with 8 bases matching TRBD1. J was trimmed by 8 bases and V by 5 bases; bases with no gene match: 7. CDR1 and CDR2 from the germline V gene are SGHVS and FNYEAQ. The CDR3 is made up of 14 amino acids. The CDR3 coding sequence is TGTGCCAGCAGCCTTGACAGGGGAATGGAAAAACTGTTTTTT. Encoded protein: CASSLDRGMEKLFF. The full variable domain, in which reference TRBV7-6 and TRBJ1-4 provide the parts outside the CDR3, is GAGVSQSPRYKVTKRGQDVALRCDPISGHVSLYWYRQALGQGPEFLTYFNYEAQQDKSGLPNDRFSAERPEGSISTLTIQRTEQRDSAMYRCASSLDRGMEKLFFGSGTQLSVL.